The clone carrying this T cell receptor (beta chain) has at least ten counts. With 7 bases removed from V and 4 bases from J, the gap between germline ends came to 10 bases. Germline values: CDR1 LGHDT, CDR2 YNNKEL (reference sequence). This CDR3 has 12 amino acids. The entry originates in a study of low-dose radiotherapy and immunotherapy resistance in tumors. Across the study: Each patient was administered nivolumab intravenously at 240 mg, which was a flat dose, every two weeks, along with intravenous ipilimumab at 1 mg/kg every six weeks.

First-strand cDNA relied on TRAV- and TRBV-specific primers spanning alpha and beta chains. For amplifying TCRs, the PCR ran for about 22 cycles with Phusion, which was used together with a constant-region primer and the adapter on the V primers. The isolated mRNA underwent amplification through in vitro transcription. TCRdb reprocessed the reads with MiXCR, giving one entry per CDR3 protein. The profile shows fewer than 50,000 distinct CDR3 sequences, approximately 26% of them singletons. Time point described: after trial treatment. This sample's treatment: LDRT plus nivolumab, ipilimumab, low-dose cyclophosphamide and aspirin (RACIN trial). Treatment of the donors consisted of nivolumab and ipilimumab (plus aspirin, low-dose cyclophosphamide and low-dose radiotherapy).

The V call is TRBV3-1, the J call TRBJ1-1, with D unclear. This specimen was PBMCs, taken after low-dose radiotherapy plus immunotherapy. The TCR was taken from a male donor with prostate cancer. As DNA, the CDR3 is TGTGCCAGCACCCGGGCGGCCACTGAAGCTTTCTTT. Its translation: CASTRAATEAFF.